The sequence of this T cell receptor beta chain was determined in a study of shared clonotypes between healthy human individuals. Overall study: Each donor contributed plates that comprised three CD4 naive, three CD4 memory, two CD8 naive and one CD8 memory.

This CDR3 region has 15 residues. The V gene end was trimmed by 4 bases and the J gene end by 1 base; junction bases not matched to a gene: 7. Germline CDR1 reads SQVTM; CDR2 reads ANQGSEA. Clones were sequenced by immunoSEQ multiplex PCR, and TCRdb holds only the in-frame ones, with some missing. The table records roughly 2.2 million clones, around 90% of them present only once. The sequencing input was naive CD4+ T cells from PBMCs. Documented subset: CD45RA+ positively selected. The chain has TRBV29-1 and TRBJ2-7; TRBD1 agrees at 10 bases. The sequence came from a man aged 18 to 30 in good health. Some clones in this sample may be carry-over from other donors' samples. The CDR3 nucleotides read TGCAGCGTTGTGGGACAGGGGCGACATTCCTACGAGCAGTACTTC. The encoded protein is CSVVGQGRHSYEQYF.